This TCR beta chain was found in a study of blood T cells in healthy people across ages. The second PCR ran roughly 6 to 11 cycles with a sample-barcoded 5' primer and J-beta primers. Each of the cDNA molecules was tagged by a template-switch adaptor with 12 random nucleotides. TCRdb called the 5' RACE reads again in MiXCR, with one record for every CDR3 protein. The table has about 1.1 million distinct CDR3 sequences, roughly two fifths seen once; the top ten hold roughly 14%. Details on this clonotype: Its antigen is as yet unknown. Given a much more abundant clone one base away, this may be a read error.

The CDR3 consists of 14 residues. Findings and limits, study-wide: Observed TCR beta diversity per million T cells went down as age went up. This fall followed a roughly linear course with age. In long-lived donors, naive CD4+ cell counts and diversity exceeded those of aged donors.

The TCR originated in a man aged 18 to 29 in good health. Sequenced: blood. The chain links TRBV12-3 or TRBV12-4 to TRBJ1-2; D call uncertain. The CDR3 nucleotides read TGTGCCAGCAGTTCCGGCAGCGAATCCTATGGCTACATCTTC. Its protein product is CASSSGSESYGYIF.